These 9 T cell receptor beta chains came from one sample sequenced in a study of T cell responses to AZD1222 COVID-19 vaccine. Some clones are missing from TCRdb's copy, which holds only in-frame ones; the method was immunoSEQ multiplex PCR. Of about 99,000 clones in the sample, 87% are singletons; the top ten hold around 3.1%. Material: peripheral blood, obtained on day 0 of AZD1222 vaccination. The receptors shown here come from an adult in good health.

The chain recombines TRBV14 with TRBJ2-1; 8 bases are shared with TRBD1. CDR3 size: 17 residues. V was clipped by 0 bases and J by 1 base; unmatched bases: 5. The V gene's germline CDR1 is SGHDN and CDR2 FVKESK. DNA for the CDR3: TGTGCCAGCAGCCAAGAAGGCGGGACAGGTTCCTACAATGAGCAGTTCTTC. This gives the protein CASSQEGGTGSYNEQFF.

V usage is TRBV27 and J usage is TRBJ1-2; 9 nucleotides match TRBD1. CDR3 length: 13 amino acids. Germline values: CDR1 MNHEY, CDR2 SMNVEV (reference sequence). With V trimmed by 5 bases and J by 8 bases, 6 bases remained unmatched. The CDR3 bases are TGTGCCAGCAGTGTGGACAGGGGCCGGGGCTACACCTTC. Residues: CASSVDRGRGYTF.

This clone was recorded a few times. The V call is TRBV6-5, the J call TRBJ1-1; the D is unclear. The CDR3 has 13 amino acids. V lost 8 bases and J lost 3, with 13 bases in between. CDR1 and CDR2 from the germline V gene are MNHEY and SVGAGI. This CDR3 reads CASGRVWDTEAFF. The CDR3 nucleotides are TGTGCCAGCGGGAGGGTATGGGACACTGAAGCTTTCTTT.

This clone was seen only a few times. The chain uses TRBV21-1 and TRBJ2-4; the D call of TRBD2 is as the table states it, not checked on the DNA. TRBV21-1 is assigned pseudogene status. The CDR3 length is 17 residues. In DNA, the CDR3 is TGTGCCAGCAGCAATCCTAGCGGGGGCTTAGCCAAAAACATTCAGTACTTC. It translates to CASSNPSGGLAKNIQYF.

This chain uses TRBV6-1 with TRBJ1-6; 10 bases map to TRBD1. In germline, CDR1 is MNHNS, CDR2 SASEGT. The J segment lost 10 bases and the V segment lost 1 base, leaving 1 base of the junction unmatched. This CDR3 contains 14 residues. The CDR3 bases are TGTGCCAGCAGTGAAGGGGACAGGGGATCACCCCTCCACTTT. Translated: CASSEGDRGSPLHF.

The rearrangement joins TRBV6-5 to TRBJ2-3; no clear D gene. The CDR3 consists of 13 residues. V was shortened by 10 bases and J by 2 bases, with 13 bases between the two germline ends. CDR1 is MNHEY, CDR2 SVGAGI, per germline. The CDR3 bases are TGTGCCACCTATGGCGAGAACACAGATACGCAGTATTTT. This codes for CATYGENTDTQYF.

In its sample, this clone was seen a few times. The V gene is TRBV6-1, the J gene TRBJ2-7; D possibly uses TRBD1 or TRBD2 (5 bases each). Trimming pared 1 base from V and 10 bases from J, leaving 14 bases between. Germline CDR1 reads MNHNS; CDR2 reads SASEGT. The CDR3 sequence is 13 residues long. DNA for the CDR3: TGTGCCAGCAGTGAAGTGTGGGGGATAAAACAGTACTTC. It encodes CASSEVWGIKQYF.

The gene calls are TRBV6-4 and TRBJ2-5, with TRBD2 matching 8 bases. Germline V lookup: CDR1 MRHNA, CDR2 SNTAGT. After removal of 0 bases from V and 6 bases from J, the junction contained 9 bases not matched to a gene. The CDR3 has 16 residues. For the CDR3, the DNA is TGTGCCAGCAGTGACTCGAAAGGTCCGGGGGGGAAGACCCAGTACTTC. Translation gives CASSDSKGPGGKTQYF.

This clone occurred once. The CDR3 DNA is TGCGCCAGCAGCCGGGGATGGACAGATACGCAGTATTTT. This translates into CASSRGWTDTQYF. The genes are TRBV4-3 and TRBJ2-3, with D unclear. The length of the CDR3 is 13 residues. From germline, CDR1 is LGHNA and CDR2 YSLEER. Between the trimmed V and J ends, which lost 4 bases and 3 bases, there was a span of 8 bases.